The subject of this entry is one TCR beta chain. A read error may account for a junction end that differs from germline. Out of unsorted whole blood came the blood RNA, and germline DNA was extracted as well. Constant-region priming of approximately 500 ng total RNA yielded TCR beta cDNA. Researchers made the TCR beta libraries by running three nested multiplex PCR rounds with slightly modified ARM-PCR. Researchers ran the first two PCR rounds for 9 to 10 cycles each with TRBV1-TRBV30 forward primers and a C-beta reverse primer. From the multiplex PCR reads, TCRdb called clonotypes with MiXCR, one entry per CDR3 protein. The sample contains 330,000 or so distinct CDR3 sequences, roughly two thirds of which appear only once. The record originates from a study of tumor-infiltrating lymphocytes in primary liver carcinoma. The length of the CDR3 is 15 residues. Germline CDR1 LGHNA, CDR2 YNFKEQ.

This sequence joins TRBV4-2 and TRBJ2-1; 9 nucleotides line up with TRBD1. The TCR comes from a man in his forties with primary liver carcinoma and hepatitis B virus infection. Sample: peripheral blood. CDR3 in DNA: TGTGACAGCAGCAAGGGACAGGGCCCCTACAATGAGCTGTTCTTC. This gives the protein CDSSKGQGPYNELFF.